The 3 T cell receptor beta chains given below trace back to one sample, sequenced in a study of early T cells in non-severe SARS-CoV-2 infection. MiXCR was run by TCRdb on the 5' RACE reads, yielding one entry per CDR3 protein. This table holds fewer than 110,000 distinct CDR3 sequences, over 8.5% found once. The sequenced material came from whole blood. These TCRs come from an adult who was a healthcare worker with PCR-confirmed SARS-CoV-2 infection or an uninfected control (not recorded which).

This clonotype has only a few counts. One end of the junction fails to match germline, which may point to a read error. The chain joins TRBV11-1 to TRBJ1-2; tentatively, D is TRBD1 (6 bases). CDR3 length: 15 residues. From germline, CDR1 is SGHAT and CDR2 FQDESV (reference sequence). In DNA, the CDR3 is TGTGCCAGCAGCCTAGCGGGTCGCCAGGGGTACGGCTACACCTTC. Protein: CASSLAGRQGYGYTF.

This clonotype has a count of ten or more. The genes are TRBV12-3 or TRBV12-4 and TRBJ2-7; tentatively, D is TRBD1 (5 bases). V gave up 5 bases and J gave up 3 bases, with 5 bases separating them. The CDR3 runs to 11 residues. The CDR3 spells CASSQGYEQYF. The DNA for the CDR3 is TGTGCCAGCAGTCAGGGCTACGAGCAGTACTTC.

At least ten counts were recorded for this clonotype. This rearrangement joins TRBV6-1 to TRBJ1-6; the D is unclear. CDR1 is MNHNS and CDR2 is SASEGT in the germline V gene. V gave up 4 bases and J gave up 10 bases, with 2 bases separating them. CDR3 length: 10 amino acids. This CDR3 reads CASSGSPLHF. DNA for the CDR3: TGTGCCAGCAGTGGGTCACCCCTCCACTTT.